A selection of T cell receptor beta chains follows, all from one sample in a study of blood T cell repertoires in COVID-19. Measured with immunoSEQ multiplex PCR; TCRdb has only the in-frame clones, and not every one. The repertoire holds under 250,000 clones, around nine tenths seen once, with 15% to 20% in the top ten. Sequencing was carried out using peripheral blood. The receptor set was obtained from a man aged 50 to 60 with COVID-19, enrolled during active disease. CDR3s include the opening cysteine and the closing phenylalanine or tryptophan.

cdr3_aa j_call v_call
CASSLSHRGGYTF TRBJ1-2 TRBV27
CATSRDRRTSGRTSTDTQYF TRBJ2-3 TRBV15
CAISKGLAEYTGELFF TRBJ2-2 TRBV10-3
CASSLRVRGKTYEQYF TRBJ2-7 TRBV7-7
CASSSTTYTGELFF TRBJ2-2 TRBV7-9
CATSDFGGRGGETQYF TRBJ2-5 TRBV24-1
CASSMEGGADTQYF TRBJ2-3 TRBV19
CASSEAGAISQPQHF TRBJ1-5 TRBV6-1
CASLTSGGDTQYF TRBJ2-3 TRBV18
CASQTSGGASTDTQYF TRBJ2-3 TRBV25-1
CASSSTGVDEQYF TRBJ2-7 TRBV7-2
CASSPNGQAETQYF TRBJ2-5 TRBV7-2
CASSLLPGNEQFF TRBJ2-1 TRBV6-5
CASSQEPAGRGEAFF TRBJ1-1 TRBV4-3
CASSTQGTALTDTQYF TRBJ2-3 TRBV19
CAWKVRGTGANVLTF TRBJ2-6 TRBV30
CASSETGTGRYEQYF TRBJ2-7 TRBV10-1
CSVELTGTNTEAFF TRBJ1-1 TRBV29-1
CSASGRGSGRSDTQYF TRBJ2-3 TRBV20-1
CATSGKDRLSNQPQHF TRBJ1-5 TRBV15
CASSLPFQGARNTIYF TRBJ1-3 TRBV3-1/TRBV3-2
CASGTGRQETQYF TRBJ2-5 TRBV7-2
CASSLEGWGRVETQYF TRBJ2-5 TRBV13
CASSATTREQFF TRBJ2-1 TRBV2
CASSISGGRRGSNQPQHF TRBJ1-5 TRBV19
CASSFQGNTGELFF TRBJ2-2 TRBV5-6
CASSVSGTNTGELFF TRBJ2-2 TRBV9
CAKAGDSYNEQFF TRBJ2-1 TRBV19
CASSPPEAQGEQFF TRBJ2-1 TRBV18
CASSPVLRTGAYEQYF TRBJ2-7 TRBV7-9
CASSRTSGYETQYF TRBJ2-5 TRBV5-1
CASRYRCSGRTSSGNTIYF TRBJ1-3 TRBV23-1
CASSESPTGGSPLHF TRBJ1-6 TRBV25-1
CASSSLRGTDTQYF TRBJ2-3 TRBV27
CASSSPPRGFCGELFF TRBJ2-2 TRBV27
CASSAGLLGEKLFF TRBJ1-4 TRBV9
CASSPPGVSYNEQFF TRBJ2-1 TRBV18
CASSILQAARYGYTF TRBJ1-2 TRBV19
CAISEGWPSYEQYF TRBJ2-7 TRBV10-3
CASSGTSGRTDTQYF TRBJ2-3 TRBV6-6
CATSDATAYNRYNEQFF TRBJ2-1 TRBV24-1
CASSRLAGANRYEQYF TRBJ2-7 TRBV2
CASSQAGNLYNEQFF TRBJ2-1 TRBV7-9
CASSKGLSTDTQYF TRBJ2-3 TRBV16
CASSERLAGVQTQYF TRBJ2-5 TRBV6-1
CASSEGQANTGELFF TRBJ2-2 TRBV2
CASTTPGFDGYTF TRBJ1-2 TRBV28